The next 15 T cell receptor beta chains were all read from a single sample in a study of OX40 agonist ivuxolimab in advanced cancers. Assay: immunoSEQ multiplex PCR; the TCRdb copy retains only in-frame clones and omits some. This sample yields 96,000 or so clones, of which around 91% are seen a single time; roughly 1.6% belongs to the top ten. Sequenced material: CD4+ or CD8+ T cells sorted from blood, taken in a trial of the OX40 agonist ivuxolimab. These receptor sequences come from an adult with an advanced solid tumor such as melanoma, head and neck, liver or kidney cancer.

The chain uses TRBV14 and TRBJ1-4; TRBD1 aligns across 7 bases. CDR1 is SGHDN and CDR2 is FVKESK in the germline V gene. The length of the CDR3 is 16 residues. The V and J ends lost 4 bases and 0 bases, in that order; junction bases with no gene match: 5. CDR3 DNA sequence: TGTGCCAGCAGCCGGGACAGACTTGCAACTAATGAAAAACTGTTTTTT. This gives the protein CASSRDRLATNEKLFF.

CDR3 DNA sequence: TGTGCCTGGAGTGTACCCCACCGAAACACTGAAGCTTTCTTT. Amino acids: CAWSVPHRNTEAFF. The chain combines TRBV30 with TRBJ1-1; D remains ambiguous. The V and J ends lost 0 bases and 2 bases respectively, with 10 bases between them. In germline, CDR1 is GTSNPN, CDR2 SVGIG (reference sequence). This CDR3 spans 14 amino acids.

V is TRBV11-3 and J is TRBJ2-1; D gene uncertain. Germline assignment: CDR1 SGHNT and CDR2 YENEEA. The ends were cut back, 0 bases at V and 2 bases at J, with 20 bases in the middle. The CDR3 is 19 residues long. CDR3 region: CASSLDRIGVQLTYNEQFF. CDR3 coding DNA: TGTGCCAGCAGCTTAGACCGTATTGGGGTACAGCTGACCTACAATGAGCAGTTCTTC.

This rearrangement joins TRBV2 to TRBJ2-3, with TRBD2 as a possible D gene (6 bases). The CDR3 has 12 residues. CDR1 is SNHLY, CDR2 FYNNEI, per germline. V lost 2 bases and J lost 8, with 8 bases in between. The CDR3 DNA reads TGTGCCAGCAGTGAACGGGAGATTACGCAGTATTTT. Amino acid sequence: CASSEREITQYF.

J is TRBJ1-2 and V is TRBV5-1, with 10 bases fitting TRBD1. Germline V gives CDR1 SGHRS, CDR2 YFSETQ. This CDR3 has 14 amino acids. With 5 bases clipped from V and 3 bases from J, the junction kept 4 bases outside the gene matches. This CDR3 reads CASRPGQGDYGYTF. CDR3 bases: TGCGCCAGCAGGCCTGGACAGGGGGACTATGGCTACACCTTC.

This clone appeared once. The chain recombines TRBV19 with TRBJ2-1; possibly TRBD2 for D (5 bases). Trimming took off 7 bases at V and 7 bases at J, with 17 bases between the two ends. The CDR3 has 14 residues. Per germline, CDR1 LNHDA and CDR2 SQIVND (reference sequence). CDR3 in DNA: TGTGCCAGTACGCGGGCCGTTAATCCGAATGAGCAGTTCTTC. This sequence encodes CASTRAVNPNEQFF. The full variable domain, in which reference TRBV19 and TRBJ2-1 provide the parts outside the CDR3, is DGGITQSPKYLFRKEGQNVTLSCEQNLNHDAMYWYRQDPGQGLRLIYYSQIVNDFQKGDIAEGYSVSREKKESFPLTVTSAQKNPTAFYLCASTRAVNPNEQFFGPGTRLTVL.

The gene calls are TRBV27 and TRBJ2-1; tentative D call: TRBD2 (7 bases). The CDR3 is 18 amino acids. V was clipped by 2 bases and J by 0 bases, with 17 bases between them. Looked up from germline, CDR1 is MNHEY and CDR2 is SMNVEV (reference sequence). The CDR3, as DNA: TGTGCCAGCAGTTTACGGTCGGGGGGCGGGAGCTCCTACAATGAGCAGTTCTTC. The encoded protein is CASSLRSGGGSSYNEQFF.

The chain carries TRBV6-5 and TRBJ2-6; D not certain. From germline, CDR1 is MNHEY and CDR2 SVGAGI. This CDR3 has 14 amino acids. Trimming took 6 bases from V and 0 from J, leaving 6 bases between them. DNA for the CDR3: TGTGCCAGCAGCCAGATCTCTGGGGCCAACGTCCTGACTTTC. Translated, it gives CASSQISGANVLTF.

This clone has just one count. J is TRBJ2-2 and V is TRBV10-1, with 10 bases matching TRBD2. The ends lost 11 bases at V and 5 bases at J; junction bases unmatched: 11. CDR1 is WNHNN and CDR2 is SYGVQD in the germline V gene (reference sequence). The CDR3 runs 15 residues. CDR3 nucleotides: TGCGCCGCCAGGGGGGCTAGCGGGAGAACCGGGGAGCTGTTTTTT. Its translation is CAARGASGRTGELFF.

The genes are TRBV7-6 and TRBJ1-6; D unclear. Trimming left V 7 bases short and J 3 bases short, with 13 bases between. CDR1 is SGHVS and CDR2 is FNYEAQ in the germline V gene. The CDR3 sequence is 15 residues long. CDR3 protein: CASTGSFGYNSPLHF. The CDR3 coding sequence is TGTGCCAGCACCGGGAGCTTTGGCTATAATTCACCCCTCCACTTT.

The rearrangement links TRBV10-3 to TRBJ2-5, with 8 bases matching TRBD2. The germline gives CDR1 ENHRY, CDR2 SYGVKD. The CDR3 has 16 amino acids. V was clipped by 0 bases and J by 4 bases; unmatched bases: 7. CDR3 nucleotide sequence: TGTGCCATCAGTGAGTCTGTAGCGGGGAAGGGAGAGACCCAGTACTTC. Translation: CAISESVAGKGETQYF.

The chain carries TRBV15 and TRBJ1-4; D remains unclear. The V gene's germline CDR1 is LNHNV and CDR2 YYDKDF (reference sequence). Trimming removed 4 bases at V and 3 bases at J, with 6 bases between. CDR3 length: 13 residues. CDR3 sequence reads: CATSTRSNEKLFF. CDR3 DNA: TGTGCCACCAGCACGCGTTCTAATGAAAAACTGTTTTTT.

The chain employs TRBV19 and TRBJ2-1, with 11 bases lining up with TRBD2. The CDR3 spans 19 residues. The V and J ends lost 3 bases and 10 bases, in that order; junction bases with no gene match: 20. CDR1 and CDR2 from the germline V gene are LNHDA and SQIVND (reference sequence). CDR3: CASSIPGLAEYGVSEEQFF. CDR3 nucleotide sequence: TGTGCCAGTAGTATCCCGGGACTAGCGGAGTATGGTGTAAGTGAGGAGCAGTTCTTC.

The chain joins TRBV19 to TRBJ2-7; perhaps TRBD2 as D (6 bases). V lost 5 bases and J 0 bases, leaving 23 bases between the germline ends. CDR1 LNHDA and CDR2 SQIVND come from the germline V gene (reference sequence). CDR3 length: 18 residues. CDR3 coding DNA: TGTGCCAGTAGTCAAAGGGGTTTAGGGGCGGAGGGCTCCTACGAGCAGTACTTC. Amino acids: CASSQRGLGAEGSYEQYF.

The V gene is TRBV5-1, the J gene TRBJ2-5; 10 nucleotides agree with TRBD2. The CDR3 length is 17 residues. Unmatched junction bases numbered 14, after V lost 4 bases and J lost 5 bases. Germline CDR1 reads SGHRS; CDR2 reads YFSETQ. CDR3 bases: TGCGCCAGCAGCCAGGAAGCTAGCGGGAGTGGTCGGGAGACCCAGTACTTC. Protein product: CASSQEASGSGRETQYF.